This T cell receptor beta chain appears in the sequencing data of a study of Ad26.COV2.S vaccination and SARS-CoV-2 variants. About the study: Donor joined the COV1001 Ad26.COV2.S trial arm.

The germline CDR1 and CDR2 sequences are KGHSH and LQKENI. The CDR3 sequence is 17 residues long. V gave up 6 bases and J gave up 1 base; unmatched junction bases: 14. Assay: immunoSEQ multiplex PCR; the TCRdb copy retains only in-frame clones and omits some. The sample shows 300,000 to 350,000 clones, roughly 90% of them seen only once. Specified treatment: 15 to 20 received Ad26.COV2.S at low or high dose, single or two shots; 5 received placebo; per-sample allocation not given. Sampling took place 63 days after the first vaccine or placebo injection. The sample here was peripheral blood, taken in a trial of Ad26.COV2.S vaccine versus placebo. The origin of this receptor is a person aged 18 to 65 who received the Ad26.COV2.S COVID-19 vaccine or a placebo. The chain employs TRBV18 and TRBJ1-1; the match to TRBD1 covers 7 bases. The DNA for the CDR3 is TGTGCCAGCTCTTTCCGACAGGGAAGTGGGGGGAACACTGAAGCTTTCTTT. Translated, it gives CASSFRQGSGGNTEAFF.